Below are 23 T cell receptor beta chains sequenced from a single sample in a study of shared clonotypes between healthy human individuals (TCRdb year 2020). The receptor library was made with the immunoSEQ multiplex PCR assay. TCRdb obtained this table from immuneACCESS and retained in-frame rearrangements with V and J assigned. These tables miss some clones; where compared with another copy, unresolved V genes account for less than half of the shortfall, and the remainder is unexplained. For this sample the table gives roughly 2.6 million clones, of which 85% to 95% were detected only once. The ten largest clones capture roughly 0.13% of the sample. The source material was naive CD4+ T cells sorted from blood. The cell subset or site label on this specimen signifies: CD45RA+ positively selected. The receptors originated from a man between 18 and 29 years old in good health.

This chain's CDR3 is CASSVTGTGGSGGTEAFF. The DNA for the CDR3 is TGTGCCAGCAGCGTTACCGGGACAGGGGGCTCAGGTGGCACTGAAGCTTTCTTT. The chain recombines TRBV9 with TRBJ1-1; TRBD1 matches 12 bases. The CDR3 contains 18 residues. CDR1 is SGDLS, CDR2 YYNGEE, per germline. The ends lost 2 bases at V and 4 bases at J; junction bases unmatched: 12.

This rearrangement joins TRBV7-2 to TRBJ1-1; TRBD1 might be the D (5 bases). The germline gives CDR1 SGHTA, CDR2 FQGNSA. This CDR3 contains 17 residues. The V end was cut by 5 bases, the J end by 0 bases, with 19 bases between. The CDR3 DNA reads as TGTGCCAGCAGCCCTCAACGGGGCGCTCCAATGAACACTGAAGCTTTCTTT. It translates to CASSPQRGAPMNTEAFF.

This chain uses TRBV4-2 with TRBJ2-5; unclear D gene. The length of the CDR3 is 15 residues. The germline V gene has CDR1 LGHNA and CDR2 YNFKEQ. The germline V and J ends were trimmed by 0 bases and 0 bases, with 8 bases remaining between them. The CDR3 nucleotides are TGTGCCAGCAGCCAAGATTTAGGGTACCAAGAGACCCAGTACTTC. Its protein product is CASSQDLGYQETQYF.

CDR3 nucleotides: TGTGCCAGCAGTGAATGGACAGGGAGTATATCTAATGAAAAACTGTTTTTT. It translates to CASSEWTGSISNEKLFF. J is TRBJ1-4 and V is TRBV2, with TRBD1 matching 8 bases. Looked up from germline, CDR1 is SNHLY and CDR2 is FYNNEI. The CDR3 contains 17 residues. The ends lost 2 bases at V and 3 bases at J; junction bases unmatched: 8.

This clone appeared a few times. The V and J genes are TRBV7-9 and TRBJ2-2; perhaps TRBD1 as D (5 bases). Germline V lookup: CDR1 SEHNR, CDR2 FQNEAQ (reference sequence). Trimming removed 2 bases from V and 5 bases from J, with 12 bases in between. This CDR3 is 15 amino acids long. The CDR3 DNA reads TGTGCCAGCAGCTTATTAATGTCAGGGACCGGGGAGCTGTTTTTT. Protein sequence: CASSLLMSGTGELFF.

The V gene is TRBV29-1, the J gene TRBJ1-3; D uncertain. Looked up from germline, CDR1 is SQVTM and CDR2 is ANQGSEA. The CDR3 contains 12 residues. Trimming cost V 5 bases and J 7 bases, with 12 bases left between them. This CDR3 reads CSVSGFNNTIYF. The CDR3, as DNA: TGCAGCGTTAGCGGATTCAACAACACCATATATTTT. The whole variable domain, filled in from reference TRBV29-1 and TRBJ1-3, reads SAVISQKPSRDICQRGTSLTIQCQVDSQVTMMFWYRQQPGQSLTLIATANQGSEATYESGFVIDKFPISRPNLTFSTLTVSNMSPEDSSIYLCSVSGFNNTIYFGEGSWLTVV.

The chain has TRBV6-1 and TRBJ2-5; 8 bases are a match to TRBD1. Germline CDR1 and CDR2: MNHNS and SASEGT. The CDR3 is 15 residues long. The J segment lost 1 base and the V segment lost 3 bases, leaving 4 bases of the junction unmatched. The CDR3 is CASSDADRGQETQYF. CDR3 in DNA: TGTGCCAGCAGTGACGCCGACAGGGGCCAAGAGACCCAGTACTTC.

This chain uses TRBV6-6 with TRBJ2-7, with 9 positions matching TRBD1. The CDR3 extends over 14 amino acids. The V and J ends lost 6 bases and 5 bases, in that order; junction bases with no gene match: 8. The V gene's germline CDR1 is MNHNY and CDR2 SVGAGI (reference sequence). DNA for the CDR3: TGTGCCAGCAGCCTATGGGACAGGGCCGACGAGCAGTACTTC. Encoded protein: CASSLWDRADEQYF.

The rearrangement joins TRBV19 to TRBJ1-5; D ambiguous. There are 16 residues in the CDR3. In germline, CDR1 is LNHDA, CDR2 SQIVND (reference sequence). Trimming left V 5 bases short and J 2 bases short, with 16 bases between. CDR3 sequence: CASSLIGERGNQPQHF. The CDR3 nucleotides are TGTGCCAGTAGTCTGATCGGGGAACGAGGCAATCAGCCCCAGCATTTT.

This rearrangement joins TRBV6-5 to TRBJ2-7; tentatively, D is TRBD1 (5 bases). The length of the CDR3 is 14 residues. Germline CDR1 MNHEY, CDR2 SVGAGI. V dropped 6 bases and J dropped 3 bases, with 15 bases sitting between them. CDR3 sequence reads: CASSPRTSFYEQYF. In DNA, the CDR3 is TGTGCCAGCAGCCCCCGGACATCCTTCTACGAGCAGTACTTC.

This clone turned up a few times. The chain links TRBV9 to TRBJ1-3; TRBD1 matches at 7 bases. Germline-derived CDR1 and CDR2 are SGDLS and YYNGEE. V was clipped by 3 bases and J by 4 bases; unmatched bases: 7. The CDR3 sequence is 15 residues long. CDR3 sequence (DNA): TGTGCCAGCAGCGAACGAACAGGGGACGGAAACACCATATATTTT. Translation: CASSERTGDGNTIYF.

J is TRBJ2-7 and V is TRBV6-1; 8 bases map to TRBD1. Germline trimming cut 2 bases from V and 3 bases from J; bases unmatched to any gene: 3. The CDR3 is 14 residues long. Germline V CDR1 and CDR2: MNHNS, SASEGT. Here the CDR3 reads CASSEFTGGYEQYF. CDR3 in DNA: TGTGCCAGCAGTGAATTTACAGGGGGCTACGAGCAGTACTTC.

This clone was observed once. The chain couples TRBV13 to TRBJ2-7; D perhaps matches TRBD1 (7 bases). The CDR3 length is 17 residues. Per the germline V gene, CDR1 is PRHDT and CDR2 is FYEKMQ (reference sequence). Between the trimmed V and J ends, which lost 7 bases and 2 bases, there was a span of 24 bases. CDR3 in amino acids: CASTRRGGGGPAYEQYF. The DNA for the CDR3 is TGTGCCAGCACCAGGAGAGGAGGAGGGGGCCCCGCCTACGAGCAGTACTTC.

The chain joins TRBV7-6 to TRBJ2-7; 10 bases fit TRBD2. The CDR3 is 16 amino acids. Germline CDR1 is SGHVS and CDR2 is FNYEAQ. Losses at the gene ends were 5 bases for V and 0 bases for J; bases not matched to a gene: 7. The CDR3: CASSARLAGYSYEQYF. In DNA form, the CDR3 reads TGTGCCAGCAGCGCTCGACTAGCGGGCTACTCCTACGAGCAGTACTTC.

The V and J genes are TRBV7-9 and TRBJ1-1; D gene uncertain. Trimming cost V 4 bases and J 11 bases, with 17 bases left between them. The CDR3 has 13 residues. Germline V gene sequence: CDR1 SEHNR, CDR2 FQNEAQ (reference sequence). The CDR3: CASSSQTRHGAFF. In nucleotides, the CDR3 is TGTGCCAGCAGCTCACAGACCAGGCATGGGGCTTTCTTT.

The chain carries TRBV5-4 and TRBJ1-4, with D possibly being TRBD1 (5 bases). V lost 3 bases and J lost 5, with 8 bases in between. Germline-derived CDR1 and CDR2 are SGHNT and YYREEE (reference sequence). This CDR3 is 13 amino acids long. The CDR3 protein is CASSSRGNEKLFF. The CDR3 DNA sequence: TGTGCCAGCAGCTCCCGGGGGAATGAAAAACTGTTTTTT.

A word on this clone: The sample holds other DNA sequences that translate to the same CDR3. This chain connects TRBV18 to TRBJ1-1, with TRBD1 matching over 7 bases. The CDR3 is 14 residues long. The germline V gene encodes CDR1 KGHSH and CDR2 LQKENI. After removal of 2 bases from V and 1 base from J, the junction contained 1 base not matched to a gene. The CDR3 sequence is CASSPGQANTEAFF. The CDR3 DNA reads TGTGCCAGCTCACCAGGACAGGCGAACACTGAAGCTTTCTTT.

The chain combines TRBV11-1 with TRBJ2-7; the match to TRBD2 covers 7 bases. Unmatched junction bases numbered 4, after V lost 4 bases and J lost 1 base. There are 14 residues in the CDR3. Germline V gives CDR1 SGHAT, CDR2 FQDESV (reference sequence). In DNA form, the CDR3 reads TGTGCCAGCAGCTCCCGTAGCGGGTCCTACGAGCAGTACTTC. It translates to CASSSRSGSYEQYF.

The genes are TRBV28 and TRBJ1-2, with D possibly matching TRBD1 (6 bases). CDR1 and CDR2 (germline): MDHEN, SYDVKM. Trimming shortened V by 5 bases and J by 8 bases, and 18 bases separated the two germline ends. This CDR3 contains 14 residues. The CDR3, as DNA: TGTGCCAGCAGTGCAGACAGGCCGGTACGGGGCTACACCTTC. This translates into CASSADRPVRGYTF.

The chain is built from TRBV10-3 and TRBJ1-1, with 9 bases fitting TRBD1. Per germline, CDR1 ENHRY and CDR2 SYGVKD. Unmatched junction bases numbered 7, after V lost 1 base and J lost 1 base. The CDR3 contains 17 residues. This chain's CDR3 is CAISEFTGGSRNTEAFF. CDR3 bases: TGTGCCATCAGTGAGTTTACAGGGGGCTCTCGGAACACTGAAGCTTTCTTT.

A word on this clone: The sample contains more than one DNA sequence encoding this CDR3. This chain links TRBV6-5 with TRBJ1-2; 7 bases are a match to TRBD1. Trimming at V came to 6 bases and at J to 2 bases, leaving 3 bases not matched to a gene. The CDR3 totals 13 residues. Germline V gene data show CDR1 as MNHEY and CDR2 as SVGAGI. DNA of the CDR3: TGTGCCAGCAGCCTACAGGGGAACTATGGCTACACCTTC. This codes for CASSLQGNYGYTF.

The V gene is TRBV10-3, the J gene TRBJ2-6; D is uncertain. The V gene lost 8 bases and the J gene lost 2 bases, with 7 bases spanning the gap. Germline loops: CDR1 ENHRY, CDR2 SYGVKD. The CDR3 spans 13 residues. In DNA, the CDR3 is TGTGCCATCCAGGAAGCTGGGGCCAACGTCCTGACTTTC. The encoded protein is CAIQEAGANVLTF.

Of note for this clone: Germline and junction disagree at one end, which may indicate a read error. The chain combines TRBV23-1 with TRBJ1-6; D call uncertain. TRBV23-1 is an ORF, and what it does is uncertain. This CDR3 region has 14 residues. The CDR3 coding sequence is TGCGCCAGCACTCAAACCCGGGCGAATTCACCCCTCCACTTT. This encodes CASTQTRANSPLHF.